The 19 T cell receptor beta chains presented below share a single source sample, sequenced in a study of shared clonotypes between healthy human individuals. The repertoire was sequenced with immunoSEQ multiplex PCR; TCRdb's copy has only in-frame clones and lacks some. This table has 1.5 million to 2.5 million clones, about 95% appearing once. Naivety among CD8 cells was defined by CD45RO negativity and positive CCR7 selection, thereby excluding terminally differentiated effector memory CD45RA+ cells. Sequencing input: naive CD8+ T cells sorted from blood. The receptors here all came from a man in his late teens or twenties in good health.

The chain recombines TRBV7-9 with TRBJ1-1, with D perhaps TRBD1 (6 bases). The V and J ends lost 5 bases and 11 bases respectively, with 18 bases between them. The V gene's germline CDR1 is SEHNR and CDR2 FQNEAQ (reference sequence). CDR3 size: 13 residues. CDR3 region: CASSPGATTSAFF. The CDR3 bases are TGTGCCAGCAGCCCGGGGGCCACGACATCGGCTTTCTTT. Full variable domain (remainder filled in from reference TRBV7-9 and TRBJ1-1): DTGVSQNPRHKITKRGQNVTFRCDPISEHNRLYWYRQTLGQGPEFLTYFQNEAQLEKSRLLSDRFSAERPKGSFSTLEIQRTEQGDSAMYLCASSPGATTSAFFGQGTRLTVV.

A remark on this clone: The same CDR3 can be traced to other DNA sequences in this sample. The rearrangement uses TRBV7-9 and TRBJ2-1, with D unclear. In germline, CDR1 is SEHNR, CDR2 FQNEAQ (reference sequence). The V and J ends lost 4 bases and 4 bases respectively, with 5 bases between them. CDR3 length: 12 amino acids. The CDR3 DNA reads as TGTGCCAGCAGCTCGACATACAATGAGCAGTTCTTC. This sequence encodes CASSSTYNEQFF.

For this clone: The sample holds other DNA sequences that translate to the same CDR3. The chain joins TRBV28 to TRBJ2-2; tentatively, D is TRBD2 (6 bases). This CDR3 comprises 14 residues. The germline V gene encodes CDR1 MDHEN and CDR2 SYDVKM. Trimming removed 2 bases from V and 5 bases from J, with 9 bases in between. Here the CDR3 DNA reads TGTGCCAGCAGTTTAACGGGAGAAACCGGGGAGCTGTTTTTT. Translation: CASSLTGETGELFF.

The V call is TRBV11-3, the J call TRBJ2-3; TRBD2 matches at 10 bases. Germline CDR1 SGHNT, CDR2 YENEEA. The CDR3 is made up of 16 amino acids. Trimming cost V 10 bases and J 4 bases; bases outside gene matches: 14. This CDR3 reads CANYRKRGGGADTQYF. DNA of the CDR3: TGTGCCAACTATAGGAAGCGGGGGGGAGGGGCAGATACGCAGTATTTT.

The gene calls are TRBV11-2 and TRBJ2-3; D ambiguous. CDR1 and CDR2 (germline): SGHAT, FQNNGV. V was cut by 4 bases and J by 6 bases, with 11 bases left in between. The CDR3 loop spans 13 amino acids. The CDR3 DNA is TGTGCCAGCAGCTCTCCCCCGGGCGATACGCAGTATTTT. It encodes CASSSPPGDTQYF.

The rearrangement uses TRBV9 and TRBJ2-1, with 7 positions matching TRBD1. Germline values: CDR1 SGDLS, CDR2 YYNGEE. The CDR3 spans 16 residues. Trimming took 0 bases from V and 4 from J; bases not matched to a gene: 7. CDR3: CASSVEPGTVYNEQFF. CDR3 bases: TGTGCCAGCAGCGTAGAACCTGGGACAGTGTACAATGAGCAGTTCTTC.

The rearrangement links TRBV6-1 to TRBJ2-7, with D possibly matching TRBD2 (6 bases). The CDR3 has 14 amino acids. Germline V CDR1 and CDR2: MNHNS, SASEGT. Trimming left V 5 bases short and J 2 bases short, with 13 bases between. DNA of the CDR3: TGTGCCAGCAGTCAGAGGAGGGGAACCTACGAGCAGTACTTC. It codes for CASSQRRGTYEQYF.

The gene calls are TRBV27 and TRBJ2-5; D possibly corresponds to TRBD1 (6 bases). V was shortened by 5 bases and J by 0 bases, with 13 bases between the two germline ends. Per germline, CDR1 MNHEY and CDR2 SMNVEV (reference sequence). CDR3 length: 15 residues. As DNA, the CDR3 is TGTGCCAGCAGTCTTCTCCGGGACAACCAAGAGACCCAGTACTTC. Translating it yields CASSLLRDNQETQYF.

Worth noting for this clone: At the DNA level, this CDR3 is encoded by other sequences in the same sample as well. The chain carries TRBV19 and TRBJ2-1; either TRBD1 or TRBD2 may fit D (5 bases each). Between the trimmed V and J ends, which lost 6 bases and 0 bases, there was a span of 9 bases. There are 14 residues in the CDR3. Germline V CDR1 and CDR2: LNHDA, SQIVND (reference sequence). The CDR3 region has the DNA TGTGCCAGTAGCCCCGGGACCTCCTACAATGAGCAGTTCTTC. Translated, it gives CASSPGTSYNEQFF.

The chain joins TRBV6-1 to TRBJ1-5; D is unclear. Trimming took 1 base from V and 0 from J, leaving 10 bases between them. The CDR3 sequence is 16 residues long. Per the germline V gene, CDR1 is MNHNS and CDR2 is SASEGT. The CDR3 reads CASSEELTNSNQPQHF. The CDR3 region has the DNA TGTGCCAGCAGTGAAGAGTTAACTAATAGCAATCAGCCCCAGCATTTT.

The rearrangement links TRBV7-9 to TRBJ2-3, with D hard to call. Trimming stripped 8 bases from V and 6 bases from J, with 12 bases between. The CDR3 sequence is 12 residues long. Germline V gene sequence: CDR1 SEHNR, CDR2 FQNEAQ (reference sequence). Here the CDR3 reads CASAAFSDTQYF. CDR3 coding DNA: TGTGCCAGCGCAGCCTTTTCGGATACGCAGTATTTT.

The chain links TRBV10-3 to TRBJ2-5; TRBD2 might be the D (6 bases). Looked up from germline, CDR1 is ENHRY and CDR2 is SYGVKD. The V and J ends lost 0 bases and 2 bases respectively, with 13 bases between them. The CDR3 length is 16 residues. The CDR3 nucleotides read TGTGCCATCAGTGAGTCGGGGGGACTCGTACAAGAGACCCAGTACTTC. This translates into CAISESGGLVQETQYF.

The chain is built from TRBV15 and TRBJ2-7, with no clear D. V gave up 6 bases and J gave up 5 bases, with 11 bases separating them. Germline V gene sequence: CDR1 LNHNV, CDR2 YYDKDF (reference sequence). This CDR3 comprises 12 residues. CDR3 sequence: CATSPRSDEQYF. In DNA, the CDR3 is TGTGCCACCAGTCCCCGGAGCGACGAGCAGTACTTC.

The chain carries TRBV2 and TRBJ1-2; the D gene is possibly TRBD1 (5 bases). Trimming removed 8 bases at V and 5 bases at J, with 18 bases between. The CDR3 consists of 14 residues. The germline V gene encodes CDR1 SNHLY and CDR2 FYNNEI. CDR3 in DNA: TGTGCCAGCGTCGAGGGCAGGGTGGAATATGGCTACACCTTC. It yields the protein CASVEGRVEYGYTF.

The chain has TRBV27 and TRBJ2-1; D is unresolved. The CDR3 is 13 residues long. The V end was cut by 4 bases, the J end by 7 bases, with 11 bases between. From germline, CDR1 is MNHEY and CDR2 SMNVEV (reference sequence). This CDR3 is CASSWSYRNEQFF. The DNA of the CDR3 is TGTGCCAGCAGTTGGTCCTATCGAAATGAGCAGTTCTTC.

The rearrangement links TRBV4-1 to TRBJ1-2; 8 bases fit TRBD1. This CDR3 contains 16 residues. CDR1 is MGHRA, CDR2 YSYEKL, per germline. V dropped 0 bases and J dropped 0; count of bases not matched to a gene: 3. The CDR3 here is CASSQDRTGSNYGYTF. Here the CDR3 DNA reads TGCGCCAGCAGCCAAGACCGGACAGGGTCTAACTATGGCTACACCTTC.

The chain employs TRBV11-2 and TRBJ2-1, with TRBD2 matching 10 bases. The V and J ends lost 2 bases and 5 bases, in that order; junction bases with no gene match: 9. The germline CDR1 and CDR2 sequences are SGHAT and FQNNGV. The CDR3 runs 17 residues. CDR3 bases: TGTGCCAGCAGCTTATATGTTCTAGCGGGGGCCAACAATGAGCAGTTCTTC. Translating it yields CASSLYVLAGANNEQFF.

This chain connects TRBV6-6 to TRBJ1-2; TRBD1 aligns across 8 bases. The CDR3 runs 15 residues. The V and J ends lost 0 bases and 4 bases, in that order; junction bases with no gene match: 4. Germline assignment: CDR1 MNHNY and CDR2 SVGAGI (reference sequence). CDR3 amino acids: CASSYSTGVSYGYTF. In nucleotides, the CDR3 is TGTGCCAGCAGTTACTCGACAGGGGTGAGCTATGGCTACACCTTC.

The chain links TRBV4-3 to TRBJ2-7; tentatively, D is TRBD2 (5 bases). Looked up from germline, CDR1 is LGHNA and CDR2 is YSLEER. V was clipped by 5 bases and J by 2 bases, with 7 bases between them. The CDR3 is 12 amino acids. The CDR3 sequence is CASSGGAYEQYF. The CDR3 DNA follows: TGCGCCAGCAGCGGAGGTGCCTACGAGCAGTACTTC.